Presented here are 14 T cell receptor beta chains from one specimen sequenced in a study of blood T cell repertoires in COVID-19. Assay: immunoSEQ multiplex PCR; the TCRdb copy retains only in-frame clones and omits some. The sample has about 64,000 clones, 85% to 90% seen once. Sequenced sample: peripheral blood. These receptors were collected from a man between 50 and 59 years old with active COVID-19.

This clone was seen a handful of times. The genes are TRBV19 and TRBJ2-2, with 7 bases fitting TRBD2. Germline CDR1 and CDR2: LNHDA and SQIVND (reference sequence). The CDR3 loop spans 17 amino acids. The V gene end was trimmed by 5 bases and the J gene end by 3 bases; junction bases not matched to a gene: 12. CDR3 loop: CASSFPRGRSDTGELFF. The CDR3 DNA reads TGTGCCAGTAGTTTTCCCCGCGGGAGATCGGACACCGGGGAGCTGTTTTTT.

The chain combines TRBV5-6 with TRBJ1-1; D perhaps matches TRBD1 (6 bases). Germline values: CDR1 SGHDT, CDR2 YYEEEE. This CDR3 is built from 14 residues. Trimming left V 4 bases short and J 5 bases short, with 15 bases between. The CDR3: CASSGSRGRTEAFF. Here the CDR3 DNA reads TGTGCCAGCAGCGGATCCAGGGGCCGGACTGAAGCTTTCTTT.

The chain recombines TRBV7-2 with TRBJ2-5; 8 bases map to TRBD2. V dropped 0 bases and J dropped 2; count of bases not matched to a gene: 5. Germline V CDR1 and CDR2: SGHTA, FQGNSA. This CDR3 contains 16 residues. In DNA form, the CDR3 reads TGTGCCAGCAGCTTAGCTGGGACTAGGGGACAAGAGACCCAGTACTTC. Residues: CASSLAGTRGQETQYF.

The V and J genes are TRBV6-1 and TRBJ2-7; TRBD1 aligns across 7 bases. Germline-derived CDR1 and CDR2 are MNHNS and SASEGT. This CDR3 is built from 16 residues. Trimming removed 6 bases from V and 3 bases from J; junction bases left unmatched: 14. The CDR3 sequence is CASREYRGTENYEQYF. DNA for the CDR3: TGTGCCAGCAGGGAATACAGGGGTACTGAGAACTACGAGCAGTACTTC.

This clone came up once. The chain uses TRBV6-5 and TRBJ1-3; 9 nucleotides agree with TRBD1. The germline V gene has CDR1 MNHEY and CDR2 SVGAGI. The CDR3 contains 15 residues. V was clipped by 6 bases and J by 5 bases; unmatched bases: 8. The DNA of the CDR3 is TGTGCCAGCAGCCCCCCCGGGACAGGGCGAAACACCATATATTTT. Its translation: CASSPPGTGRNTIYF.

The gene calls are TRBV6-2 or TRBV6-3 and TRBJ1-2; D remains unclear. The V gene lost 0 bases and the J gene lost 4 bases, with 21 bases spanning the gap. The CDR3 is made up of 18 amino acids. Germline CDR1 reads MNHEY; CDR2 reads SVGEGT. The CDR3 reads CASSYSLLWQNNFYGYTF. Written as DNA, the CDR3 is TGTGCCAGCAGTTACTCGCTTTTATGGCAGAACAATTTCTATGGCTACACCTTC.

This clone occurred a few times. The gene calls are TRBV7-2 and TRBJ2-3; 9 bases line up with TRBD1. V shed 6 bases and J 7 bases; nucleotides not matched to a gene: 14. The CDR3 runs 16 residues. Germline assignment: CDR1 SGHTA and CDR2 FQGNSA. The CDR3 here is CASRPLTGGAGHTQYF. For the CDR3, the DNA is TGTGCCAGCAGGCCTTTAACAGGGGGCGCAGGACATACGCAGTATTTT.

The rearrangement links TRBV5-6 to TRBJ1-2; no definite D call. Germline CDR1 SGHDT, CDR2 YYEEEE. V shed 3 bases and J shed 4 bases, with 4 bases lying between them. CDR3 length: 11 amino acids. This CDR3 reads CASSYSYGYTF. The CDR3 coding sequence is TGTGCCAGCAGCTACAGCTATGGCTACACCTTC.

CDR3 in amino acids: CASSSQGALTGELFF. The CDR3, as DNA: TGTGCCAGCAGCTCTCAGGGGGCTTTGACCGGGGAGCTGTTTTTT. The J gene is TRBJ2-2, the V gene TRBV7-2; TRBD1 agrees at 8 bases. Per germline, CDR1 SGHTA and CDR2 FQGNSA. The V gene end was trimmed by 4 bases and the J gene end by 5 bases; junction bases not matched to a gene: 6. CDR3 length: 15 amino acids.

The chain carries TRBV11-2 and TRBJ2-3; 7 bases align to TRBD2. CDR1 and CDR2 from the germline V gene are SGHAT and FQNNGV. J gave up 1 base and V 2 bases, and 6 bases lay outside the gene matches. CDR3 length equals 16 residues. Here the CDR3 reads CASSLRGDSGTDTQYF. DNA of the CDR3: TGTGCCAGCAGCTTACGGGGGGACTCGGGCACAGATACGCAGTATTTT.

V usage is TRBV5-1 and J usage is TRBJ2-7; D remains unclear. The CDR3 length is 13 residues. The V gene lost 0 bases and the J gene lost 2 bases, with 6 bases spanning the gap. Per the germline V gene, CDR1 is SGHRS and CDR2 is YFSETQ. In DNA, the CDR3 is TGCGCCAGCAGCTTGGACATTGCCTACGAGCAGTACTTC. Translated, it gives CASSLDIAYEQYF.

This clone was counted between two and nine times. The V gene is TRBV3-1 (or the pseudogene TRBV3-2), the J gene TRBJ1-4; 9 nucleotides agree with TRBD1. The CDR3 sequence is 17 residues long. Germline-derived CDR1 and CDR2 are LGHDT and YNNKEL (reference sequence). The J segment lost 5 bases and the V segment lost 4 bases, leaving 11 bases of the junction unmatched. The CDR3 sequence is CASSPGTGKRLNEKLFF. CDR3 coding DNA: TGTGCCAGCAGCCCTGGGACAGGGAAGCGGCTAAATGAAAAACTGTTTTTT.

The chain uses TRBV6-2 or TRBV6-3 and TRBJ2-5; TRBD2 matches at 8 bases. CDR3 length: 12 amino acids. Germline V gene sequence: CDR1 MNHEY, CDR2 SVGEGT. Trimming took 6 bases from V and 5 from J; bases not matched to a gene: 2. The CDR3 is CASSQREETQYF. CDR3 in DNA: TGTGCCAGCAGCCAGCGGGAGGAGACCCAGTACTTC.

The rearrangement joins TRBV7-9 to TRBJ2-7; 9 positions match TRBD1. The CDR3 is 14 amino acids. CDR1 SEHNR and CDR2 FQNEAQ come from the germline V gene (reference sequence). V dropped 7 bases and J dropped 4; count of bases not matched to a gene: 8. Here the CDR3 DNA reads TGTGCCAGCACCCCAAGGGACAGGGCTTACGAGCAGTACTTC. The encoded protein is CASTPRDRAYEQYF.